This entry lists 20 T cell receptor beta chains sequenced from one sample in a study of molecular identifiers for immune sequencing clone quantification. A single record per CDR3 protein comes from TCRdb applying MiXCR to the PCR reads. The table lists 60,000 to 70,000 distinct CDR3 sequences, over 15% of them singletons. Sequencing was performed on naive CD8+ T cells from blood, with Jurkat cell RNA spiked in. Noted subset: FACS-sorted CD8+CD4-CCR7+CD45RA+ naive T cells. These TCRs come from a human donor in good health. Some libraries in this study had Jurkat cell RNA spiked in.

This clonotype was seen at least ten times. CDR3 DNA: TGTGCCACCGCGGACTCAACGACTGAAGCTTTCTTT. Residues: CATADSTTEAFF. This chain joins TRBV19 and TRBJ1-1; D gene ambiguous. Trimming shortened V by 10 bases and J by 5 bases, and 14 bases separated the two germline ends. This CDR3 has 12 amino acids. Germline CDR1 is LNHDA and CDR2 is SQIVND (reference sequence).

Concerning this clonotype itself: Being one base from a much bigger clone, this may be a read error. The chain combines TRBV7-9 with TRBJ2-5, with D unresolved. There are 12 residues in the CDR3. Germline-derived CDR1 and CDR2 are SEHNR and FQNEAQ (reference sequence). The CDR3 sequence: CAGSLGQETQYF. CDR3 sequence (DNA): TGTGCCGGCAGCTTAGGACAAGAGACCCAGTACTTC.

Ten or more counts support this clonotype. J is TRBJ2-5 and V is TRBV11-2, with TRBD2 as a possible D gene (5 bases). Trimming pared 3 bases from V and 5 bases from J, leaving 13 bases between. CDR1 and CDR2 from the germline V gene are SGHAT and FQNNGV. The CDR3 is 14 residues long. The CDR3 bases are TGTGCCAGCAGCTTCGTACCCGGGGAGGAGACCCAGTACTTC. It encodes CASSFVPGEETQYF.

This clonotype was counted at least ten times. The chain links TRBV12-3 or TRBV12-4 to TRBJ2-2, with D possibly TRBD1 on 5 matching bases. V was clipped by 4 bases and J by 6 bases, with 12 bases between them. There are 14 residues in the CDR3. The CDR3 sequence: CASSYQSGSGELFF. In DNA, the CDR3 is TGTGCCAGCAGTTATCAGTCAGGGTCCGGGGAGCTGTTTTTT.

This clonotype came up many times. The V call is TRBV20-1, the J call TRBJ2-5; 7 bases match TRBD2. This CDR3 contains 14 residues. Germline V gene lookup returns CDR1 DFQATT and CDR2 SNEGSKA (reference sequence). V was clipped by 0 bases and J by 5 bases; unmatched bases: 6. CDR3 in DNA: TGCAGTGCTAGAGAAGTAGGGGAGGGGGAGACCCAGTACTTC. Its protein product is CSAREVGEGETQYF.

This clonotype has a count of ten or more. V usage is TRBV9 and J usage is TRBJ1-3; no firm D call. CDR3 size: 12 residues. V gave up 4 bases and J gave up 1 base, with 3 bases separating them. Germline CDR1 reads SGDLS; CDR2 reads YYNGEE. CDR3 region: CASSISGNTIYF. For the CDR3, the DNA is TGTGCCAGCAGCATTTCTGGAAACACCATATATTTT.

This clonotype occurred many times. This sequence joins TRBV7-9 and TRBJ2-7, with a weak D call TRBD2 (6 bases). This CDR3 is 15 amino acids long. Germline V gene data show CDR1 as SEHNR and CDR2 as FQNEAQ (reference sequence). Trimming pared 5 bases from V and 4 bases from J, leaving 18 bases between. The CDR3 region has the DNA TGTGCCAGCAGCCCCTTGACTGCGGGGTCATACGAGCAGTACTTC. Protein sequence: CASSPLTAGSYEQYF.

This clonotype occurred many times. The chain is built from TRBV20-1 and TRBJ2-1, with no clear D. V lost 2 bases to trimming and J lost 0 bases, with 8 bases between them. The CDR3 sequence is 14 residues long. Germline V lookup: CDR1 DFQATT, CDR2 SNEGSKA (reference sequence). This chain's CDR3 is CSARTPVSYNEQFF. In DNA, the CDR3 is TGCAGTGCTAGAACCCCCGTCTCCTACAATGAGCAGTTCTTC.

This clonotype came up a few times. The J gene is TRBJ1-4, the V gene TRBV27; D gene ambiguous. The CDR3 has 14 residues. V lost 6 bases and J lost 7, with 15 bases in between. The germline CDR1 and CDR2 sequences are MNHEY and SMNVEV (reference sequence). DNA for the CDR3: TGTGCCAGCAGCAACCGGGTTTTATCTGAAAAACTGTTTTTT. As protein: CASSNRVLSEKLFF.

There are many counts of this clonotype. The V gene is TRBV4-2, the J gene TRBJ2-7, with D perhaps TRBD2 (5 bases). Trimming removed 0 bases from V and 4 bases from J, with 10 bases in between. The CDR3 length is 14 residues. Germline assignment: CDR1 LGHNA and CDR2 YNFKEQ. The CDR3 spells CASSQERVRYEQYF. In nucleotides, the CDR3 is TGTGCCAGCAGCCAAGAGAGGGTACGTTACGAGCAGTACTTC.

Only a few counts were recorded for this clonotype. The CDR3 DNA sequence: TGTGCCAGCAGAGGAAGGATTATGAACACTGAAGCTTTCTTT. It yields the protein CASRGRIMNTEAFF. This chain connects TRBV6-5 to TRBJ1-1; the D is unclear. The ends were cut back, 6 bases at V and 0 bases at J, with 11 bases in the middle. This CDR3 contains 14 residues. Germline lookup yields CDR1 MNHEY and CDR2 SVGAGI.

As regards this clonotype: This may arise from a read error, as a much more abundant clone is one base away. The genes are TRBV4-3 and TRBJ2-1; D is uncertain. The CDR3 consists of 15 residues. The germline gives CDR1 LGHNA, CDR2 YSLEER. CDR3 bases: TGCGCCAGCAGTTTCGCCAGTAGCTCCTACAGTGAGCAGTTCTTC. This encodes CASSFASSSYSEQFF.

For this clonotype: The junction departs from germline at one end; a sequencing error may be responsible. The genes are TRBV27 and TRBJ2-1; no definite D call. CDR3 length: 17 amino acids. Germline CDR1 MNHEY, CDR2 SMNVEV (reference sequence). CDR3 bases: TGTGCCAGCGGTTTAATGGGCTCCGCGCCGGGCTACAATGGGCAGTTCTTC. This encodes CASGLMGSAPGYNGQFF.

The CDR3 spells CASSSMAYGYTF. The CDR3 nucleotides are TGTGCCAGCAGCTCTATGGCCTATGGCTACACCTTC. The chain uses TRBV2 and TRBJ1-2; D ambiguous. V gave up 6 bases and J gave up 4 bases, with 9 bases separating them. This CDR3 is built from 12 residues. Germline CDR1 reads SNHLY; CDR2 reads FYNNEI.

This clonotype was seen repeatedly, ten times or more. This sequence joins TRBV24-1 and TRBJ2-1; TRBD2 aligns across 9 bases. This CDR3 region has 13 residues. Per the germline V gene, CDR1 is KGHDR and CDR2 is SFDVKD. The trim removed 9 bases at V and 5 bases at J, leaving 4 bases unmatched. CDR3 DNA sequence: TGTGCCACCCGTAGCGGGGGACACAATGAGCAGTTCTTC. Encoded protein: CATRSGGHNEQFF.

Notes on this clonotype: This may be a read error: a much more frequent sequence differs by one nucleotide. V and J are TRBV7-3 and TRBJ2-1; no reliable D call. This CDR3 is 13 amino acids long. The germline gives CDR1 SGHTA, CDR2 FQGTGA. CDR3 in DNA: TGTGCCAGCAGCCCGGAAGCACACAATGGGCAGTTCTTC. Encoded protein: CASSPEAHNGQFF.

This clonotype came up many times. The chain employs TRBV16 and TRBJ1-1; D not resolved. Trimming took off 2 bases at V and 0 bases at J, with 4 bases between the two ends. The CDR3 has 13 residues. Germline CDR1 and CDR2: KGHSY and FQNENV. The CDR3 spells CASSQAMNTEAFF. CDR3 in DNA: TGTGCCAGCAGCCAAGCCATGAACACTGAAGCTTTCTTT. Based on the CDR3 plus reference TRBV16 and TRBJ1-1, the full variable domain is GEEVAQTPKHLVRGEGQKAKLYCAPIKGHSYVFWYQQVLKNEFKFLISFQNENVFDETGMPKERFSAKCLPNSPCSLEIQATKLEDSAVYFCASSQAMNTEAFFGQGTRLTVV.

In the case of this clonotype: Given a much more abundant clone one base away, this may be a read error. This sequence joins TRBV14 and TRBJ1-1; 9 positions agree with TRBD1. Germline CDR1 reads SGHDN; CDR2 reads FVKESK. The CDR3 has 15 amino acids. The CDR3 coding sequence is TGTGCCAGCAGCCTTACTGGACAGGGGAACACTGAAGCTTCCTTT. Residues: CASSLTGQGNTEASF.

This clonotype was seen only a few times. This may stem from a read error, because a much larger clone lies one nucleotide away. The rearrangement links TRBV4-1 to TRBJ2-3; D gene uncertain. Per germline, CDR1 MGHRA and CDR2 YSYEKL. There are 16 residues in the CDR3. The V end was cut by 1 base, the J end by 11 bases, with 22 bases between. The CDR3, as DNA: TGCGCCAGCAGCCAAGCGACTTCCGACCCGCCTACGGAGCAGTATTTT. Its protein product is CASSQATSDPPTEQYF.

This clonotype appeared many times. The rearrangement joins TRBV2 to TRBJ1-5; D uncertain. The CDR3 runs 14 residues. The V gene's germline CDR1 is SNHLY and CDR2 FYNNEI. Trimming took off 6 bases at V and 4 bases at J, with 13 bases between the two ends. CDR3 in DNA: TGTGCCAGCAGGGATGGACTGCAGAATCAGCCCCAGCATTTT. Its translation: CASRDGLQNQPQHF.